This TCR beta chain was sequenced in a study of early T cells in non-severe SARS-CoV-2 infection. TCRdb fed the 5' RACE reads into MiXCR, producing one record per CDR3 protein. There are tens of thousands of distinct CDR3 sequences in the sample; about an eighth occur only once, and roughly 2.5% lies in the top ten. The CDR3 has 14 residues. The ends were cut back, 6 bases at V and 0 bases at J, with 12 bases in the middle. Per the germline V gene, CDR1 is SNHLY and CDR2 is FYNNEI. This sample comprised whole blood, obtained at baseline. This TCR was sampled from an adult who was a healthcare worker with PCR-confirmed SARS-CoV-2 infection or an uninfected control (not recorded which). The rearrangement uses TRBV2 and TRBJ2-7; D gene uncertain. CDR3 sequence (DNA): TGTGCCAGCAGGGATACTGACGTCTCCTACGAGCAGTACTTC. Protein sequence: CASRDTDVSYEQYF.